The 28 T cell receptor beta chains listed next were all sequenced from one sample in a study of cytotoxic CD8 clonotypes in ibrutinib-treated CLL. The method was immunoSEQ multiplex PCR; TCRdb's version includes in-frame clones alone and lacks a portion of them. The sample has roughly 250,000 clones, roughly 70% seen once; the top ten hold 15%. Sequences were derived from PBMCs, sampled after 24 months of ibrutinib treatment. The receptors were sampled from a human donor with chronic lymphocytic leukemia.

The gene calls are TRBV7-3 and TRBJ1-1; possibly TRBD1 for D (6 bases). V was cut by 0 bases and J by 7 bases, with 12 bases left in between. The CDR3 has 14 residues. Germline V CDR1 and CDR2: SGHTA, FQGTGA. CDR3 residues: CASSLTGGRNEAFF. CDR3 bases: TGTGCCAGCAGCTTAACCGGGGGGCGCAATGAAGCTTTCTTT.

The chain employs TRBV30 and TRBJ1-5; D remains unclear. The length of the CDR3 is 13 residues. Trimming shortened V by 7 bases and J by 5 bases, and 15 bases separated the two germline ends. The germline V gene encodes CDR1 GTSNPN and CDR2 SVGIG (reference sequence). The CDR3 coding sequence is TGTGCCTACGGCGGGTCGGAATATCAGCCCCAGCATTTT. It specifies CAYGGSEYQPQHF.

V and J are TRBV4-3 and TRBJ1-1; TRBD1 agrees at 8 bases. Trimming cost V 1 base and J 3 bases; bases outside gene matches: 10. Germline loops: CDR1 LGHNA, CDR2 YSLEER. The CDR3 totals 17 residues. The chain's CDR3 is CASSQATGAAGDTEAFF. As DNA, the CDR3 is TGCGCCAGCAGCCAAGCGACAGGGGCCGCGGGGGACACTGAAGCTTTCTTT.

The gene calls are TRBV19 and TRBJ1-5; possible D gene TRBD1, 5 bases. The V and J ends lost 3 bases and 1 base respectively, with 10 bases between them. This CDR3 region has 15 residues. The germline V gene encodes CDR1 LNHDA and CDR2 SQIVND (reference sequence). The CDR3 region is CASSMSGRSNQPQHF. The CDR3 coding sequence is TGTGCCAGTAGTATGTCAGGGAGGAGCAATCAGCCCCAGCATTTT. Using reference TRBV19 and TRBJ1-5 for the parts outside the CDR3, the full variable domain is DGGITQSPKYLFRKEGQNVTLSCEQNLNHDAMYWYRQDPGQGLRLIYYSQIVNDFQKGDIAEGYSVSREKKESFPLTVTSAQKNPTAFYLCASSMSGRSNQPQHFGDGTRLSIL.

This clone came up once. The chain carries TRBV19 and TRBJ2-7, with D uncertain. The CDR3 covers 13 residues. Germline loops: CDR1 LNHDA, CDR2 SQIVND (reference sequence). Trimming pared 5 bases from V and 4 bases from J, leaving 12 bases between. CDR3 bases: TGTGCCAGTAGTTTGGTGCACCCTTACGAGCAGTACTTC. Its protein is CASSLVHPYEQYF.

V is TRBV20-1 and J is TRBJ2-1, with a tentative D call TRBD2 (6 bases). CDR3 length: 11 amino acids. In germline, CDR1 is DFQATT, CDR2 SNEGSKA (reference sequence). The CDR3 nucleotides read TGCAAAGGGACTGCGGTCGATGAGCAGTTCTTC. This gives the protein CKGTAVDEQFF.

In this sample, this clone turned up a few times. The chain combines TRBV6-4 with TRBJ1-2, with 7 bases that match TRBD1. This CDR3 spans 14 amino acids. V dropped 5 bases and J dropped 8; count of bases not matched to a gene: 11. CDR1 and CDR2 from the germline V gene are MRHNA and SNTAGT. The CDR3 nucleotides are TGTGCCAGCAGTTTGACAGGGTCGTTTGGAGGCTACACCTTC. Translation gives CASSLTGSFGGYTF.

The rearrangement uses TRBV2 and TRBJ1-5; D perhaps matches TRBD1 (6 bases). The CDR3 has 14 residues. Per germline, CDR1 SNHLY and CDR2 FYNNEI. V gave up 6 bases and J gave up 6 bases, with 15 bases separating them. The CDR3: CASRGQLVGQPQHF. The CDR3 DNA sequence: TGTGCCAGCAGAGGACAGTTGGTAGGTCAGCCCCAGCATTTT.

The rearrangement links TRBV7-9 to TRBJ2-3; D is undetermined. This CDR3 region has 13 residues. V was clipped by 3 bases and J by 3 bases, with 7 bases between them. Germline V gives CDR1 SEHNR, CDR2 FQNEAQ (reference sequence). This chain's CDR3 is CASSFGQTDTQYF. As DNA, the CDR3 is TGTGCCAGCAGCTTCGGCCAGACAGATACGCAGTATTTT.

The V gene is TRBV15, the J gene TRBJ2-7, with 8 nucleotides matching TRBD1. CDR1 is LNHNV, CDR2 YYDKDF, per germline (reference sequence). The CDR3 has 16 residues. J lost 2 bases, V lost 0 bases, and 6 bases had no gene match. CDR3: CATSRDSGGFTYEQYF. The CDR3 nucleotides read TGTGCCACCAGCAGAGATTCAGGGGGCTTCACCTACGAGCAGTACTTC.

The genes are TRBV5-1 and TRBJ2-5, with 10 bases lining up with TRBD1. With 3 bases clipped from V and 4 bases from J, the junction kept 3 bases outside the gene matches. This CDR3 spans 14 amino acids. CDR1 SGHRS and CDR2 YFSETQ come from the germline V gene. The DNA of the CDR3 is TGCGCCAGCAGCTATGGGACAGGGGTAGAGACCCAGTACTTC. Its protein product is CASSYGTGVETQYF.

This clone was counted a few times. This sequence joins TRBV27 and TRBJ2-7, with TRBD1 matching over 8 bases. The CDR3 runs 14 residues. J gave up 3 bases and V 6 bases, and 7 bases lay outside the gene matches. Germline CDR1 reads MNHEY; CDR2 reads SMNVEV (reference sequence). CDR3 region: CASRPRQGNYEQYF. For the CDR3, the DNA is TGTGCCAGCAGACCCCGACAGGGGAACTACGAGCAGTACTTC.

The rearrangement joins TRBV4-2 to TRBJ2-3, with 10 positions matching TRBD2. Germline CDR1 is LGHNA and CDR2 is YNFKEQ. V was clipped by 1 base and J by 7 bases; unmatched bases: 11. This CDR3 has 17 amino acids. Written as DNA, the CDR3 is TGTGCCAGCAGCCAAGTTGGTCAGCGGGAGGGCGAGAATACGCAGTATTTT. This translates into CASSQVGQREGENTQYF.

V gene TRBV5-6 combines with J gene TRBJ1-1; D uncertain. Germline CDR1 is SGHDT and CDR2 is YYEEEE. Trimming cost V 0 bases and J 2 bases, with 8 bases left between them. The CDR3 has 14 amino acids. CDR3 in amino acids: CASSLAGANTEAFF. CDR3 sequence (DNA): TGTGCCAGCAGCTTGGCCGGCGCTAACACTGAAGCTTTCTTT.

The chain joins TRBV6-8 to TRBJ2-7, with D possibly being TRBD1 (6 bases). CDR1 is MNHGY and CDR2 is SAAAGT in the germline V gene. CDR3 length: 13 residues. The ends were cut back, 6 bases at V and 2 bases at J, with 11 bases in the middle. CDR3 amino acids: CASRRDTPYEQYF. The CDR3 DNA is TGTGCCAGCAGGAGGGACACTCCCTACGAGCAGTACTTC.

Notes on this clone: This specimen includes other DNA sequences encoding the same CDR3. The V and J genes are TRBV15 and TRBJ1-3; TRBD1 is a possible D gene (5 bases). V was cut by 5 bases and J by 4 bases, with 9 bases left in between. Germline lookup yields CDR1 LNHNV and CDR2 YYDKDF (reference sequence). CDR3 size: 13 residues. CDR3 amino acids: CATSPRGGNTIYF. The CDR3 DNA sequence: TGTGCCACCAGCCCCCGGGGGGGAAACACCATATATTTT.

The chain links TRBV7-8 to TRBJ2-1; D gene uncertain. The CDR3 is 14 residues long. V lost 5 bases to trimming and J lost 6 bases, with 14 bases between them. Germline CDR1 and CDR2: SGHVS and FQNEAQ. The CDR3: CASSPTGSRNEQFF. The CDR3 DNA follows: TGTGCCAGCAGCCCGACTGGGTCCCGCAATGAGCAGTTCTTC.

J is TRBJ2-2 and V is TRBV2; maybe TRBD2 (7 bases). The V gene lost 5 bases and the J gene lost 2 bases, with 15 bases spanning the gap. The CDR3 spans 16 residues. CDR1 is SNHLY, CDR2 FYNNEI, per germline. CDR3 protein: CASSQDGGQNTGELFF. DNA for the CDR3: TGTGCCAGCAGTCAAGACGGGGGGCAAAACACCGGGGAGCTGTTTTTT. Full variable domain (remainder filled in from reference TRBV2 and TRBJ2-2): EPEVTQTPSHQVTQMGQEVILRCVPISNHLYFYWYRQILGQKVEFLVSFYNNEISEKSEIFDDQFSVERPDGSNFTLKIRSTKLEDSAMYFCASSQDGGQNTGELFFGEGSRLTVL.

This rearrangement joins TRBV29-1 to TRBJ2-7, with a weak D call TRBD1 (6 bases). The CDR3 is made up of 13 amino acids. CDR1 and CDR2 from the germline V gene are SQVTM and ANQGSEA. V dropped 4 bases and J dropped 1 base, with 11 bases sitting between them. The CDR3 reads CSVGGRLSYEQYF. CDR3 DNA: TGCAGCGTTGGGGGGCGCCTATCCTACGAGCAGTACTTC.

The chain is built from TRBV13 and TRBJ2-1, with a tentative D call TRBD2 (5 bases). The CDR3 loop spans 13 amino acids. Trimming took off 4 bases at V and 10 bases at J, with 14 bases between the two ends. The V gene's germline CDR1 is PRHDT and CDR2 FYEKMQ (reference sequence). CDR3 region: CASSSEGILEQFF. CDR3 sequence (DNA): TGTGCCAGCAGCTCAGAGGGCATTCTCGAGCAGTTCTTC.

The chain combines TRBV30 with TRBJ2-7, with D maybe TRBD2 (6 bases). Trimming shortened V by 6 bases and J by 6 bases, and 9 bases separated the two germline ends. CDR3 size: 10 residues. Germline CDR1 is GTSNPN and CDR2 is SVGIG (reference sequence). The chain's CDR3 is CACGSLEQYF. In DNA, the CDR3 is TGTGCCTGCGGGAGCCTCGAGCAGTACTTC.

Remarks on this clone: This CDR3 is also generated by other DNA sequences in the sample. V and J are TRBV27 and TRBJ2-5, with D uncertain. CDR3 length: 13 residues. V lost 3 bases and J 2 bases, leaving 7 bases between the germline ends. Germline CDR1 reads MNHEY; CDR2 reads SMNVEV (reference sequence). CDR3 DNA sequence: TGTGCCAGCAGTTTGTCTAGACAAGAGACCCAGTACTTC. This translates into CASSLSRQETQYF.

The chain links TRBV28 to TRBJ1-5; D perhaps matches TRBD1 (5 bases). V lost 6 bases and J lost 1, with 13 bases in between. The CDR3 consists of 15 residues. Germline CDR1 is MDHEN and CDR2 is SYDVKM. CDR3 nucleotides: TGTGCCAGCAGATCGCAGGGAGGGAGCAATCAGCCCCAGCATTTT. Residues: CASRSQGGSNQPQHF.

The chain employs TRBV27 and TRBJ2-7, with 10 bases lining up with TRBD2. The germline CDR1 and CDR2 sequences are MNHEY and SMNVEV (reference sequence). V lost 5 bases to trimming and J lost 2 bases; unmatched junction nucleotides: 9. The CDR3 is 16 residues long. CDR3 protein: CASSRKPSGSAYEQYF. DNA for the CDR3: TGTGCCAGCAGTCGAAAACCTAGCGGGAGTGCCTACGAGCAGTACTTC.

This clone was detected only a few times. The rearrangement links TRBV9 to TRBJ2-7; 10 nucleotides align to TRBD2. The ends lost 0 bases at V and 5 bases at J; junction bases unmatched: 5. The CDR3 sequence is 15 residues long. Germline loops: CDR1 SGDLS, CDR2 YYNGEE. In DNA, the CDR3 is TGTGCCAGCAGCGTAGAGGGGCTAGCGGGAGACGAGCAGTACTTC. Translated: CASSVEGLAGDEQYF.

The chain is built from TRBV11-1 and TRBJ1-6; D remains unclear. Germline-derived CDR1 and CDR2 are SGHAT and FQDESV (reference sequence). The length of the CDR3 is 15 residues. V lost 4 bases and J 6 bases, leaving 13 bases between the germline ends. The CDR3 nucleotides read TGTGCCAGCAGCTCGGAAGAAATGAGTAATTCACCCCTCCACTTT. It encodes CASSSEEMSNSPLHF.

The chain links TRBV7-8 to TRBJ1-2, with D maybe TRBD1 (6 bases). The CDR3 runs 14 residues. The ends were cut back, 4 bases at V and 8 bases at J, with 17 bases in the middle. CDR1 SGHVS and CDR2 FQNEAQ come from the germline V gene. For the CDR3, the DNA is TGTGCCAGCAGCTCCGACAGGATAACTCGGGGCTACACCTTC. Its protein is CASSSDRITRGYTF.

In regard to this clone: The sample holds other DNA sequences that translate to the same CDR3. This rearrangement joins TRBV29-1 to TRBJ2-2; a possible D gene is TRBD2 (5 bases). The germline V gene encodes CDR1 SQVTM and CDR2 ANQGSEA. V lost 7 bases and J lost 5, with 11 bases in between. This CDR3 spans 12 amino acids. CDR3 sequence reads: CSAAGGTGELFF. The CDR3 bases are TGCAGCGCCGCCGGCGGGACCGGGGAGCTGTTTTTT.